What follows are 4 T cell receptor beta chains derived from one specimen sequenced in a study of cytomegalovirus exposure and HLA in healthy donors listed by TCRdb under 2017. The library was obtained by the immunoSEQ multiplex PCR assay. For the multiplex PCR, a mixture combining 60 forward primers for TCR Vbeta segments and 13 reverse primers for TCR Jbeta segments was used. TCRdb mirrors the immuneACCESS table, restricted to in-frame sequences. Some clones are absent from its copies; in checked studies, under half trace to an unresolved V gene, and the reason for the others is unknown. The table for this sample lists about 65,000 clones; approximately 60% of them were counted only once. Approximately 2.8% of the sample rests with the top ten. The sequenced material came from PBMCs. The receptor set was obtained from a man aged 25-45 years in good health and CMV-seronegative.

The V gene is TRBV9, the J gene TRBJ1-3, with a tentative D call TRBD1 (6 bases). The CDR3 has 14 residues. With 5 bases removed from V and 0 bases from J, the gap between germline ends came to 9 bases. CDR1 SGDLS and CDR2 YYNGEE come from the germline V gene. The CDR3 loop is CASRTGHSGNTIYF. CDR3 in DNA: TGTGCCAGCAGGACAGGCCACTCTGGAAACACCATATATTTT.

This clone was counted only a few times. The chain links TRBV5-1 to TRBJ2-7; D gene ambiguous. V was cut by 4 bases and J by 0 bases, with 8 bases left in between. From germline, CDR1 is SGHRS and CDR2 YFSETQ. The CDR3 contains 13 residues. The CDR3 sequence is CASSHSYSYEQYF. CDR3 nucleotides: TGCGCCAGCAGCCACTCATACTCCTACGAGCAGTACTTC.

The chain carries TRBV15 and TRBJ1-2; 10 nucleotides line up with TRBD1. Germline V lookup: CDR1 LNHNV, CDR2 YYDKDF (reference sequence). V shed 1 base, J shed 5 bases, and the junction held 7 bases outside the gene matches. This CDR3 contains 16 residues. This CDR3 is CATSRGGTGAIYGYTF. CDR3 coding DNA: TGTGCCACCAGCAGAGGGGGGACAGGGGCCATTTATGGCTACACCTTC.

This chain connects TRBV7-9 to TRBJ2-5; D is possibly TRBD1 (5 bases). CDR3 size: 15 residues. The V gene's germline CDR1 is SEHNR and CDR2 FQNEAQ (reference sequence). Trimming left V 5 bases short and J 4 bases short, with 17 bases between. CDR3 amino acids: CASSHGSSGIETQYF. DNA of the CDR3: TGTGCCAGCAGCCATGGGTCCTCAGGGATAGAGACCCAGTACTTC.